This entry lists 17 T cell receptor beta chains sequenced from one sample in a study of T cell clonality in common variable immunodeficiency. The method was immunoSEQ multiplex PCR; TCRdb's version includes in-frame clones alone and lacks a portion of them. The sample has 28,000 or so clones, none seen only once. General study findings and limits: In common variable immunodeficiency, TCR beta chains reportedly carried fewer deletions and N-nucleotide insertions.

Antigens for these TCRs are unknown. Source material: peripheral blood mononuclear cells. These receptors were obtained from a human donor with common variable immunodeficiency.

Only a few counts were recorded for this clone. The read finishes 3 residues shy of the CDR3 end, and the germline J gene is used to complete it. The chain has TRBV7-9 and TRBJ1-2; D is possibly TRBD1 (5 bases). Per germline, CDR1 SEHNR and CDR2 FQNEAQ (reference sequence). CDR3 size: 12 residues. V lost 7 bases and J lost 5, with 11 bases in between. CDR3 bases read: TGTGCCAGCATCGCGGAGGGGTATGGC. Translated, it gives CASIAEGYG. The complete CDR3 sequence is CASIAEGYGYTF.

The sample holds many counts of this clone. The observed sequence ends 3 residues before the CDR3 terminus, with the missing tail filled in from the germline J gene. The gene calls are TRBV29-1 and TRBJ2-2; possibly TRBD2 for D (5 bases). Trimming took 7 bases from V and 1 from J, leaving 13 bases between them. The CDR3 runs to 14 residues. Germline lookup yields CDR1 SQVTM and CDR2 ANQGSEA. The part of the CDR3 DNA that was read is TGCAGCGCGCTAAAACTAGGGAACACCGGGGAG. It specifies CSALKLGNTGE. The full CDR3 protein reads CSALKLGNTGELFF.

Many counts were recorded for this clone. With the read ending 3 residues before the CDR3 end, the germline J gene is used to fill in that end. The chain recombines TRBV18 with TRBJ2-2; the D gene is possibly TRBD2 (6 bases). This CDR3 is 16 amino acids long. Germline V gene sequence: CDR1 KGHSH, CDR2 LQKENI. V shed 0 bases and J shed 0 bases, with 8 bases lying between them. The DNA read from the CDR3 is TGTGCCAGCTCACCACCGGGCGGGACGAACACCGGGGAG. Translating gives CASSPPGGTNTGE. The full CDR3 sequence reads CASSPPGGTNTGELFF.

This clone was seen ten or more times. The CDR3 loop reads CASSIGGVGQPQHF. Partial CDR3 DNA: TGTGCCAGTAGTATAGGGGGCGTGGGTCAGCCC. The chain employs TRBV19 and TRBJ1-5; weak D call: TRBD1 (5 bases). Read data end 3 residues before the CDR3 end; the end is taken from the germline J gene. Germline-derived CDR1 and CDR2 are LNHDA and SQIVND (reference sequence). Trimming left V 1 base short and J 6 bases short, with 10 bases between. This CDR3 spans 14 amino acids.

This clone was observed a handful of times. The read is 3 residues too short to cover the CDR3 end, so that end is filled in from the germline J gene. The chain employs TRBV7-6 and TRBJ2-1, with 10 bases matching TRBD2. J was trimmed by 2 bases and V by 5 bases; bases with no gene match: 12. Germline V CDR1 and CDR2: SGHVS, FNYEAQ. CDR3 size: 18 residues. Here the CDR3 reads CASSKKVVAGGTYNEQFF. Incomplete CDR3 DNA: TGTGCCAGCAGCAAAAAGGTAGTAGCGGGGGGCACCTACAATGAG.

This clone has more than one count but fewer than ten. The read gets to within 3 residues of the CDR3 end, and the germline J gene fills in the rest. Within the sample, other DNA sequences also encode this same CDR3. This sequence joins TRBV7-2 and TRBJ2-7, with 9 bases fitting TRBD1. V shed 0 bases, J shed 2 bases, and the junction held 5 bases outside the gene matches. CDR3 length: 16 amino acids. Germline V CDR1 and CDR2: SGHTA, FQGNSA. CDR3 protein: CASSLATGQGAYEQYF. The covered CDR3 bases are TGTGCCAGCAGCTTAGCGACGGGACAGGGAGCCTACGAG.

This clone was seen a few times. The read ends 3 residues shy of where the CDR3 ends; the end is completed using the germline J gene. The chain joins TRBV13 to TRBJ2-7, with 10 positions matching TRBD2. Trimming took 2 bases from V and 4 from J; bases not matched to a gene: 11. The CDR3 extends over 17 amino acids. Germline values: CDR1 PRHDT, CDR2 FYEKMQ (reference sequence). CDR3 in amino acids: CASSLLGPSGGRYEQYF. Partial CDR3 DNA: TGTGCCAGCAGCTTACTCGGACCTAGCGGGGGAAGGTACGAG.

The DNA read from the CDR3 is TGTGCCTGGAGTCCAAAAACCGGGACAGGGAAAAACATT. It encodes CAWSPKTGTGKNI. The full CDR3 protein is CAWSPKTGTGKNIQYF. The J gene is TRBJ2-4, the V gene TRBV30; 9 bases map to TRBD1. The read halts 3 residues ahead of the CDR3 end, with the missing end drawn from the germline J gene. The CDR3 extends over 16 amino acids. The junction had 9 bases not matched to a gene; V was cut back by 2 bases and J by 4 bases. Germline-derived CDR1 and CDR2 are GTSNPN and SVGIG (reference sequence). The full variable domain, rest sourced from reference TRBV30 and TRBJ2-4, is SQTIHQWPATLVQPVGSPLSLECTVEGTSNPNLYWYRQAAGRGLQLLFYSVGIGQISSEVPQNLSASRPQDRQFILSSKKLLLSDSGFYLCAWSPKTGTGKNIQYFGAGTRLSVL.

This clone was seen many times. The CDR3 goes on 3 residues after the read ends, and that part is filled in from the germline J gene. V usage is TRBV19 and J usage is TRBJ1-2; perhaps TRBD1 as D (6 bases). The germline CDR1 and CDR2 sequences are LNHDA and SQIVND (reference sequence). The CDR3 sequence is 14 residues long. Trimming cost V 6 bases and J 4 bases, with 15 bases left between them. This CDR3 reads CASSPRDTFYGYTF. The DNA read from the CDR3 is TGTGCCAGTAGCCCCCGGGACACGTTCTATGGC.

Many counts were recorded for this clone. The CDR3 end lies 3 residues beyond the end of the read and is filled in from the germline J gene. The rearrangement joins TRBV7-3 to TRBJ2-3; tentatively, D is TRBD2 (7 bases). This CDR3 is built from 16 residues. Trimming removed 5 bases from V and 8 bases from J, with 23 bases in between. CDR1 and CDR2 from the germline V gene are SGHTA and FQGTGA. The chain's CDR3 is CASSQVAGLGGGTQYF. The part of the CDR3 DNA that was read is TGTGCCAGCAGCCAAGTCGCCGGACTAGGAGGGGGTACG.

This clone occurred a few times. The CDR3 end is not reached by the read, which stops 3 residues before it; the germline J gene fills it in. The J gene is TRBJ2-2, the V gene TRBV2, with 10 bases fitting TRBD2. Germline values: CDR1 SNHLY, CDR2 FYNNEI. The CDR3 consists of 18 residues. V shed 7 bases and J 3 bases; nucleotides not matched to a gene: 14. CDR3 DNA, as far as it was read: TGTGCCAGCAAACCCGCAGCGGGGGGGCAGCTAGACACCGGGGAG. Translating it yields CASKPAAGGQLDTGE. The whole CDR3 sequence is CASKPAAGGQLDTGELFF.

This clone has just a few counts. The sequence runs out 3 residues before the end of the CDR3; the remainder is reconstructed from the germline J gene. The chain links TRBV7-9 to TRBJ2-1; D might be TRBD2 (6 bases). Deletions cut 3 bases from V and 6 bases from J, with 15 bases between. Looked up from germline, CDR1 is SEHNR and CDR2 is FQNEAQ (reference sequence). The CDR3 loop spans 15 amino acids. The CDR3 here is CASSFPLGGVNEQFF. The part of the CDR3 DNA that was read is TGTGCCAGCAGCTTTCCCCTGGGGGGTGTCAATGAG.

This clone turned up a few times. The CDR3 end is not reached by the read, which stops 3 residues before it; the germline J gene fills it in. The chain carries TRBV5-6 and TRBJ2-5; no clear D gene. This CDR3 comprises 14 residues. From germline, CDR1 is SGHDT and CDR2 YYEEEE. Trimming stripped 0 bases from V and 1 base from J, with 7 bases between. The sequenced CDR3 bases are TGTGCCAGCAGCTTGGTCTCTAGCCAAGAGACC. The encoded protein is CASSLVSSQET. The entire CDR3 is CASSLVSSQETQYF.

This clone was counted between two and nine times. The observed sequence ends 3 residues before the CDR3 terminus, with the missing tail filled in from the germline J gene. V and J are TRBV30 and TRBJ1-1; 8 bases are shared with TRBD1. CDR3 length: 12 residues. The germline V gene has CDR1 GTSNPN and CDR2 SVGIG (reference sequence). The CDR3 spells CAWNPGGQWAFF. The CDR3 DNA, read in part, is TGTGCCTGGAACCCAGGGGGCCAGTGG.

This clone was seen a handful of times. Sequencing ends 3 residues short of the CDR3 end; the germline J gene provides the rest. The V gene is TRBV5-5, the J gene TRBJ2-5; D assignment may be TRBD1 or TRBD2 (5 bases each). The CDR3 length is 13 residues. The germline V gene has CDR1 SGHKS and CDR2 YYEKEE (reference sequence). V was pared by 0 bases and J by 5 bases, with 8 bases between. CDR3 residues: CASSLGREETQYF. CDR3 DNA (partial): TGTGCCAGCAGCTTGGGCAGGGAGGAGACC.

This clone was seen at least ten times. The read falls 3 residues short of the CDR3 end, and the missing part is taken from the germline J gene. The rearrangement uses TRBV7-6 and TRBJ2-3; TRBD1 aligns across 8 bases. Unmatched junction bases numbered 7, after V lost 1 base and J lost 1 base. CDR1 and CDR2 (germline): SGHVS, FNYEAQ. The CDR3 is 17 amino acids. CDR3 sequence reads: CASSLDDRGRGTDTQYF. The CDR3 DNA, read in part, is TGTGCCAGCAGCTTAGACGACAGGGGAAGAGGCACAGATACG.

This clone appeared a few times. CDR3 region: CASSGGDRPPYEQYF. The CDR3 DNA, read in part, is TGTGCCAGCAGTGGGGGGGACCGTCCCCCCTACGAG. The V call is TRBV2, the J call TRBJ2-7; tentatively, D is TRBD2 (6 bases). The CDR3 goes on 3 residues after the read ends, and that part is filled in from the germline J gene. The length of the CDR3 is 15 residues. The V gene lost 4 bases and the J gene lost 2 bases, with 15 bases spanning the gap. Germline CDR1 and CDR2: SNHLY and FYNNEI.